Listed below are T cell receptor beta chains from one sample, sequenced in a study of blood T cell repertoires in COVID-19. Repertoires were generated with immunoSEQ multiplex PCR, while TCRdb's copy carries only in-frame clones and drops some. The sample holds approximately 70,000 clones, roughly 78% seen once. Input material: peripheral blood. These receptors all stem from a man in his 60s with active or convalescent COVID-19. CDR3s include the opening cysteine and the closing phenylalanine or tryptophan. Each record gives: clone size, J gene, V gene, D gene, CDR3 DNA, CDR3 protein. A D gene is named only where the DNA matches it firmly. A clone size is listed for some rows: how often the clone was seen (once, few, many), or a class if it is expanded.

clone size: NA
J gene: TRBJ1-4
V gene: TRBV24-1
D gene: NA
CDR3 DNA: TGTGCCACCAGTGACTTCGCCAGGGGAGGGCATGAAAAACTGTTTTTT
CDR3 protein: CATSDFARGGHEKLFF

clone size: NA
J gene: TRBJ1-5
V gene: TRBV30
D gene: NA
CDR3 DNA: TGTGCCTGGAGTGTAAAACAGAAAAATCAGCCCCAGCATTTT
CDR3 protein: CAWSVKQKNQPQHF

clone size: NA
J gene: TRBJ1-4
V gene: TRBV5-5
D gene: TRBD1
CDR3 DNA: TGTGCCAGCAGCTTAACACAGGGGGCGTATTCCACAGAAAAACTGTTTTTT
CDR3 protein: CASSLTQGAYSTEKLFF

clone size: NA
J gene: TRBJ2-5
V gene: TRBV5-1
D gene: NA
CDR3 DNA: TGCGCCAGCAGCTTGGCCATACTAGAGGAGACCCAGTACTTC
CDR3 protein: CASSLAILEETQYF

clone size: NA
J gene: TRBJ2-5
V gene: TRBV6-6
D gene: TRBD2
CDR3 DNA: TGTGCCAGCAGTACCACTAGCGGGCACGGAGGAGAGACCCAGTACTTC
CDR3 protein: CASSTTSGHGGETQYF

clone size: NA
J gene: TRBJ2-7
V gene: TRBV19
D gene: NA
CDR3 DNA: TGTGCCAGTAGTATTAGAGAGGAGCAGTACTTC
CDR3 protein: CASSIREEQYF

clone size: NA
J gene: TRBJ1-1
V gene: TRBV28
D gene: NA
CDR3 DNA: TGTGCCAGCAGTTTGGAGTCCAGGGGCGAAGCTTTCTTT
CDR3 protein: CASSLESRGEAFF

clone size: NA
J gene: TRBJ1-2
V gene: TRBV10-3
D gene: NA
CDR3 DNA: TGTGCCATCAGTGAGGGTAGTGATGGCTACACCTTC
CDR3 protein: CAISEGSDGYTF

clone size: NA
J gene: TRBJ2-7
V gene: TRBV18
D gene: TRBD2
CDR3 DNA: TGTGCCAGCTCCCGCAGGACTAGCGGTTTTTACGAGCAGTACTTC
CDR3 protein: CASSRRTSGFYEQYF

clone size: few
J gene: TRBJ2-2
V gene: TRBV7-9
D gene: NA
CDR3 DNA: TGTGCCAGCAGCCCAGAATGGACCGGGGAGCTGTTTTTT
CDR3 protein: CASSPEWTGELFF

clone size: NA
J gene: TRBJ2-7
V gene: TRBV18
D gene: NA
CDR3 DNA: TGTGCCAGCTCACCACCGGGAGTCACCGAGCAGTACTTC
CDR3 protein: CASSPPGVTEQYF